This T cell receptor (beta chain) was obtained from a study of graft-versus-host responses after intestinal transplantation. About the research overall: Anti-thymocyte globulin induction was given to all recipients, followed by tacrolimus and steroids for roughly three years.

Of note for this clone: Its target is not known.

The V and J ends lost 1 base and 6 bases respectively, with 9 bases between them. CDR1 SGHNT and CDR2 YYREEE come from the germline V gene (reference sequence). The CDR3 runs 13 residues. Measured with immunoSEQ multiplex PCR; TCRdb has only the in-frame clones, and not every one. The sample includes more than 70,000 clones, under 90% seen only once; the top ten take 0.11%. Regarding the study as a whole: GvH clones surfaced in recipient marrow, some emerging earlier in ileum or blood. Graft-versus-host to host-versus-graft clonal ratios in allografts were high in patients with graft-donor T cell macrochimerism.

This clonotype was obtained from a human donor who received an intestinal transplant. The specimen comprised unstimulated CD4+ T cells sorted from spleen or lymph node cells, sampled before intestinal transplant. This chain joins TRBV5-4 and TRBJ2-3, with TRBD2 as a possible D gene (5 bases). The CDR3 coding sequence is TGTGCCAGCAGCTTGCCGGGAACGGATACGCAGTATTTT. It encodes CASSLPGTDTQYF.